The entry below describes one T cell receptor (beta chain). Its antigen is not known. Trimming removed 4 bases from V and 2 bases from J; junction bases left unmatched: 12. Germline loops: CDR1 LGHNA, CDR2 YNFKEQ. The CDR3 contains 18 residues. Donors were all either smokers or heavy second-hand smokers. Some clones are missing from TCRdb's copy, which holds only in-frame ones; the method was immunoSEQ multiplex PCR. The sample contains just over 2,500 clones, 80% of which appear only once. The data stem from a study of T cells and copy number aberrations in small-cell lung cancer. Study-wide findings and caveats: All specimens were formalin-fixed paraffin-embedded tissue, which is known to introduce sequencing artifacts. The study's sample size was small, so findings need validation.

The chain links TRBV4-2 to TRBJ2-2; TRBD2 aligns across 8 bases. The TCR sequence derives from a man in his forties with small cell lung cancer. Source material: normal tissue next to the tumor. The CDR3 is CASSPGTPGRGNTGELFF. CDR3 DNA: TGTGCCAGCAGCCCGGGCACTCCCGGGAGGGGAAACACCGGGGAGCTGTTTTTT.